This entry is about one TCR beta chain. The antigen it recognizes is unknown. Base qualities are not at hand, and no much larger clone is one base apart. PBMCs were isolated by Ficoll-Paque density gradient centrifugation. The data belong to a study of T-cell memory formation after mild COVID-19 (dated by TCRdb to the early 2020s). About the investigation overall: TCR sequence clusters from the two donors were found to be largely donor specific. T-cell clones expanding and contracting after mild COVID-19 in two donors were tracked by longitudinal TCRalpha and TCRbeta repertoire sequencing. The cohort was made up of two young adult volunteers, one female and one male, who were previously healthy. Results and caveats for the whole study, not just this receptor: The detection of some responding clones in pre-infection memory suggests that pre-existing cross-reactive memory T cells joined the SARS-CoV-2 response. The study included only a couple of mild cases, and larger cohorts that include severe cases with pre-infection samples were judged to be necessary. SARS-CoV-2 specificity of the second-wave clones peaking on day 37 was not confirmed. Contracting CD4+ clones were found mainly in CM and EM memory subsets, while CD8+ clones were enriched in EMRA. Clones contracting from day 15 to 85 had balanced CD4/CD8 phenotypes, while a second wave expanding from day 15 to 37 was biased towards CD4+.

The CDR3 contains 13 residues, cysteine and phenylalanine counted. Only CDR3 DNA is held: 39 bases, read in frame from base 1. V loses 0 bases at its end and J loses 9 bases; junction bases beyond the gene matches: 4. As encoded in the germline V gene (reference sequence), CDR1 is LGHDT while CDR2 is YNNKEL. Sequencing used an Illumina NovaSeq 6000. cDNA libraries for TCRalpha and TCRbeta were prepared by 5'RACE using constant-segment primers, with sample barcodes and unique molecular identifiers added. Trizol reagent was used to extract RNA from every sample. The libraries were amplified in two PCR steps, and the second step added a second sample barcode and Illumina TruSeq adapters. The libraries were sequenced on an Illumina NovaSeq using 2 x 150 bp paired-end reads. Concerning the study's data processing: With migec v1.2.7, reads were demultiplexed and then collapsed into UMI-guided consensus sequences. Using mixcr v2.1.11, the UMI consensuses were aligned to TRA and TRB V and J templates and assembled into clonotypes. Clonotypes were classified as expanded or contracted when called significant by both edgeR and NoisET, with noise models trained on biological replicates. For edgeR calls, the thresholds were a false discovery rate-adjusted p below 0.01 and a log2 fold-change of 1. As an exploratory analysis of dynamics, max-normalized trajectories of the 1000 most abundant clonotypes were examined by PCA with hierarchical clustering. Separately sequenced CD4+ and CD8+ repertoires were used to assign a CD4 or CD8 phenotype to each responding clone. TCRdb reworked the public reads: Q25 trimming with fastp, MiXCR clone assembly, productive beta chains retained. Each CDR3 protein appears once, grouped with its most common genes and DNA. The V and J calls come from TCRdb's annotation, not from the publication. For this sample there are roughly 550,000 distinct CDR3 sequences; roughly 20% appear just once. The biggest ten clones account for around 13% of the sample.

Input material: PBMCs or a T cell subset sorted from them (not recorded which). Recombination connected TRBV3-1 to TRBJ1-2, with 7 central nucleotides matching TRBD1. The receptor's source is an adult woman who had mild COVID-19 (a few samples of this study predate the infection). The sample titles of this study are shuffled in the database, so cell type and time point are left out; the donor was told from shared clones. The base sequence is TGTGCCAGCAGCCAAGATTGGGACAGCAGCTACACCTTC. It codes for CASSQDWDSSYTF.